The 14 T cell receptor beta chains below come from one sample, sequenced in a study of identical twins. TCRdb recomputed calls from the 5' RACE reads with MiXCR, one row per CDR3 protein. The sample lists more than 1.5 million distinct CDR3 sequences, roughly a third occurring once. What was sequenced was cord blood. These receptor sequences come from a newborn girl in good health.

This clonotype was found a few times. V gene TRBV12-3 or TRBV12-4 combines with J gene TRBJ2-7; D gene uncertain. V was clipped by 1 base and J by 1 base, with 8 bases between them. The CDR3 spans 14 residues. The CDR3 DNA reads TGTGCCAGCAGTTTAGAGGCTCAATCCTACGAGCAGTACTTC. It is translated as CASSLEAQSYEQYF.

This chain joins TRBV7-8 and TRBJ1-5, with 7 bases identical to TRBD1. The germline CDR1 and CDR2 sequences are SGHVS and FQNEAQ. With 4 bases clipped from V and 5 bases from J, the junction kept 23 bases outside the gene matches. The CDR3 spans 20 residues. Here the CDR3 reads CASSSYRNSWDSRRYQPQHF. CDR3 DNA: TGTGCCAGCAGCTCCTATAGAAATAGTTGGGACAGTCGTCGATATCAGCCCCAGCATTTT.

The CDR3 here is CASSLEDRGLYGYTF. CDR3 bases: TGCGCCAGCAGCTTGGAGGACAGGGGACTCTATGGCTACACCTTC. The chain joins TRBV5-1 to TRBJ1-2; 9 nucleotides match TRBD1. The trim removed 0 bases at V and 4 bases at J, leaving 4 bases unmatched. The CDR3 extends over 15 amino acids. Germline V gene data show CDR1 as SGHRS and CDR2 as YFSETQ.

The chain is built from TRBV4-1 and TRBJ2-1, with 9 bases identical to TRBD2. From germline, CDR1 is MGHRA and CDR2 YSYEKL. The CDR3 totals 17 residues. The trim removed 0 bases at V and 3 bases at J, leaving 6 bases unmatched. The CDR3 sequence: CASSQDGTSRSYNEQFF. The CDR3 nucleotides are TGCGCCAGCAGCCAAGATGGGACTAGCAGGAGCTACAATGAGCAGTTCTTC.

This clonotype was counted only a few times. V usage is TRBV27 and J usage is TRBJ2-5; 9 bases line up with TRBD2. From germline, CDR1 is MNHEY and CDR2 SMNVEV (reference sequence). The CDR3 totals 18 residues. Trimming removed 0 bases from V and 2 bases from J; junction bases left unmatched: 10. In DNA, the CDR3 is TGTGCCAGCAGTTTATCAAGGTCGGCTAGCGGGGTACAAGAGACCCAGTACTTC. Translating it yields CASSLSRSASGVQETQYF.

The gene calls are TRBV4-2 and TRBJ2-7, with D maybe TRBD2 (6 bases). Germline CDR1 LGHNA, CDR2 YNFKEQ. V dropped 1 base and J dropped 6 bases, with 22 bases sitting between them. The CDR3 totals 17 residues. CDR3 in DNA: TGTGCCAGCAGCCAAGTAACTTTGCGATCCGGGGGAGGCGAGCAGTACTTC. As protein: CASSQVTLRSGGGEQYF.

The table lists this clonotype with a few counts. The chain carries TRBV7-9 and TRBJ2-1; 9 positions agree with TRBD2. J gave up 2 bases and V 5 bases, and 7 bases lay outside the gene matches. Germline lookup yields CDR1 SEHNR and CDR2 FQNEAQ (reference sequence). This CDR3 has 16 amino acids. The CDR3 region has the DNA TGTGCCAGCAGCCTCTCTAGCGGGGAGGCCTACAATGAGCAGTTCTTC. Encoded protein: CASSLSSGEAYNEQFF.

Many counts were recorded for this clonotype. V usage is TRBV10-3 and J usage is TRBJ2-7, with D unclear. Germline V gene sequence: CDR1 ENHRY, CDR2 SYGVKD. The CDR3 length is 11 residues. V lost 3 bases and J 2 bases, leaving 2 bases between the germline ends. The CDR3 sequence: CAISDTYEQYF. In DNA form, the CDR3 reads TGTGCCATCAGTGACACCTACGAGCAGTACTTC.

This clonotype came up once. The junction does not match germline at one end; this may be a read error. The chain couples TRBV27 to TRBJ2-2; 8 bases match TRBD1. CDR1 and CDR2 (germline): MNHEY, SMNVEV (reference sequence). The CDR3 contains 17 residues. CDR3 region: CASSLSLGQVNTGELYF. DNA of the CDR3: TGTGCCAGCAGTTTATCGCTGGGACAGGTCAACACCGGGGAGCTGTATTTT.

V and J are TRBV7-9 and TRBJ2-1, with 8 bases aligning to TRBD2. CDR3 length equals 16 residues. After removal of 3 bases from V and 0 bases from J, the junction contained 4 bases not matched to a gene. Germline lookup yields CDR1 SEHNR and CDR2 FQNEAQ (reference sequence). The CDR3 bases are TGTGCCAGCAGCTTCCCCAGCGGGGGCTCCTACAATGAGCAGTTCTTC. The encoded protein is CASSFPSGGSYNEQFF.

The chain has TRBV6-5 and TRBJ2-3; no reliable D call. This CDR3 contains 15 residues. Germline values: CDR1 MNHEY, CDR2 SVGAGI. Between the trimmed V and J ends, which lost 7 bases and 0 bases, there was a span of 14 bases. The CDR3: CASTPSSSSTDTQYF. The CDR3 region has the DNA TGTGCCAGCACCCCCTCAAGCAGCAGCACAGATACGCAGTATTTT.

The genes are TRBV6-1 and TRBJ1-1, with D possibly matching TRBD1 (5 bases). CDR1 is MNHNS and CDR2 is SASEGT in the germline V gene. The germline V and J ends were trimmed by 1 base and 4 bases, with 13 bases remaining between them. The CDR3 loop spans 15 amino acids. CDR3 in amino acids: CASSEDGGSTTEAFF. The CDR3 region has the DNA TGTGCCAGCAGTGAAGATGGGGGTTCGACCACTGAAGCTTTCTTT.

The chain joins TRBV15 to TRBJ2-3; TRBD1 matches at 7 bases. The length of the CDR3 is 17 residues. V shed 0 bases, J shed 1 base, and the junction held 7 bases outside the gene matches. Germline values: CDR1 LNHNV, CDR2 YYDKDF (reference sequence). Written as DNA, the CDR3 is TGTGCCACCAGCAGAGACTCCTGGGACAGTGGCACAGATACGCAGTATTTT. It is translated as CATSRDSWDSGTDTQYF.

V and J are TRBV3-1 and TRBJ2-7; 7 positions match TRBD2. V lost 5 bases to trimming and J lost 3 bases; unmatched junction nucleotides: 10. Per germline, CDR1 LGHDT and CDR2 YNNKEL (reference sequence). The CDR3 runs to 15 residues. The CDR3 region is CASSAHGGLSYEQYF. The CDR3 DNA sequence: TGTGCCAGCAGCGCTCACGGGGGGTTAAGCTACGAGCAGTACTTC.